This TCR beta chain was sequenced in a study of PD-L1 blockade in urothelial cancer. Study background: Patients with male sex and bladder-origin urothelial cancer accounted for most of the roughly 29 enrolled. Blood-derived samples held a median roughly 150,000 T cells.

Described time point: pretreatment peripheral blood. Locally advanced or metastatic urothelial carcinoma affected the patients. This clone was detected only a few times. Synthetic TCR analog templates were spiked into each PCR. Produced via immunoSEQ multiplex PCR; TCRdb's table is partial and in-frame only. This sample has 95,000 or so clones, with about nine tenths found just once. The germline V and J ends were trimmed by 3 bases and 1 base, with 9 bases remaining between them. Germline V lookup: CDR1 SGHAT, CDR2 FQNNGV. The CDR3 runs 15 residues. The sequence derives from a man aged 55 to 69 with urothelial cancer. The chain has TRBV11-2 and TRBJ1-4; D perhaps matches TRBD1 (5 bases). This sample comprised PBMCs, obtained around atezolizumab (anti-PD-L1) treatment. The CDR3 bases are TGTGCCAGCAGCTTCACAGGCAAAACTAATGAAAAACTGTTTTTT. This translates into CASSFTGKTNEKLFF.